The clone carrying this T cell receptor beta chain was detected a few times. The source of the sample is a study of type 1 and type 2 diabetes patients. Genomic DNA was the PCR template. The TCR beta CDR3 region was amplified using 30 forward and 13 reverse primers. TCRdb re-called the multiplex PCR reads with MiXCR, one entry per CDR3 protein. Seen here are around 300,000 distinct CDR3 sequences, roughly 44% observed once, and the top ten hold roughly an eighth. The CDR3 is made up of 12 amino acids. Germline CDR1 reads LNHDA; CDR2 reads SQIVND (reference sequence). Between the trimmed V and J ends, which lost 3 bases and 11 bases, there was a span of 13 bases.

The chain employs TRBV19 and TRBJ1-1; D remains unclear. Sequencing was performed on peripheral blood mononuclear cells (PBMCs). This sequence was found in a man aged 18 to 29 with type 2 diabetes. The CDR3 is CASSMGSSLAFF. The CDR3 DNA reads TGTGCCAGTAGTATGGGGTCCTCCTTGGCTTTCTTT.